Following are 9 T cell receptor beta chains from one sample sequenced in a study of blood T cells in healthy people across ages. Together with a sample-barcoded 5' primer, a J-beta primer mix was included in a second PCR lasting about 7 to 12 cycles. From the 5' RACE reads, TCRdb called clonotypes with MiXCR, one entry per CDR3 protein. The table has about 1.8 million distinct CDR3 sequences, roughly 52% seen once. Specimen: blood. Source of these receptors: a woman aged 40 to 50 in good health.

The rearrangement uses TRBV28 and TRBJ2-7, with a tentative D call TRBD1 (6 bases). Germline lookup yields CDR1 MDHEN and CDR2 SYDVKM. The CDR3 has 17 residues. V was pared by 5 bases and J by 0 bases, with 20 bases between. CDR3 DNA sequence: TGTGCCAGCAGTCTTTGGTCCGCAAGGGGGAACTCCTACGAGCAGTACTTC. The encoded protein is CASSLWSARGNSYEQYF.

This clonotype was observed a single time. One junction end disagrees with the germline gene, perhaps due to a read error. The V call is TRBV6-5, the J call TRBJ1-2; D is perhaps TRBD1 (5 bases). The germline V gene encodes CDR1 MNHEY and CDR2 SVGAGI. The CDR3 has 18 residues. This chain's CDR3 is CASSYSTGPRLVGYGHTF. CDR3 in DNA: TGTGCCAGCAGTTACTCGACGGGACCTAGATTAGTTGGCTATGGCCACACCTTC.

The genes are TRBV12-3 or TRBV12-4 and TRBJ2-7; 9 bases match TRBD2. V lost 5 bases, J lost 0 bases, and 14 bases stayed unmatched. The CDR3 contains 18 residues. This chain's CDR3 is CASSPRRGQRGDSYEQYF. For the CDR3, the DNA is TGTGCCAGCAGTCCGCGAAGGGGGCAGCGGGGGGACTCCTACGAGCAGTACTTC.

The V call is TRBV25-1, the J call TRBJ2-3, with 9 bases lining up with TRBD1. The CDR3 runs 12 residues. Looked up from germline, CDR1 is MGHDK and CDR2 is SYGVNS. V lost 5 bases and J lost 12; bases outside the gene matches: 6. The DNA for the CDR3 is TGTGCCAGCAGTACCGGGACAGGGCTTCAGTATTTT. It specifies CASSTGTGLQYF.

The chain is built from TRBV29-1 and TRBJ1-6, with 7 bases identical to TRBD1. The J segment lost 5 bases and the V segment lost 6 bases, leaving 10 bases of the junction unmatched. Looked up from germline, CDR1 is SQVTM and CDR2 is ANQGSEA. The CDR3 has 15 residues. CDR3 sequence reads: CSVQLDRQNNSPLHF. The CDR3 nucleotides read TGCAGCGTCCAATTGGACAGGCAAAATAATTCACCCCTCCACTTT.

On this clonotype: The junction and the germline gene differ at one end; a read error may be behind it. The chain employs TRBV7-2 and TRBJ2-1; D perhaps matches TRBD2 (6 bases). The germline V gene has CDR1 SGHTA and CDR2 FQGNSA. There are 18 residues in the CDR3. In DNA, the CDR3 is TGTGCCAGCAGCTTATATGGTGTAGCGGTGAGCTCCTACAAGGAGCAGTTCTTC. It specifies CASSLYGVAVSSYKEQFF.

The V and J genes are TRBV7-2 and TRBJ2-5; 12 positions agree with TRBD2. This CDR3 has 17 residues. Unmatched junction bases numbered 14, after V lost 5 bases and J lost 7 bases. Germline lookup yields CDR1 SGHTA and CDR2 FQGNSA. The CDR3: CASSVLLAGGNRRTQYF. For the CDR3, the DNA is TGTGCCAGCAGCGTACTACTAGCGGGGGGAAATAGACGGACCCAGTACTTC.

The chain links TRBV20-1 to TRBJ1-1; 8 bases match TRBD1. With 5 bases clipped from V and 4 bases from J, the junction kept 6 bases outside the gene matches. Germline CDR1 is DFQATT and CDR2 is SNEGSKA (reference sequence). CDR3 size: 13 residues. CDR3 in DNA: TGCAGTGCTGAAGACAGGGGTCCCACTGAAGCTTTCTTT. Translating it yields CSAEDRGPTEAFF.

The count of this clonotype is one. The rearrangement uses TRBV20-1 and TRBJ1-2; D gene uncertain. CDR1 DFQATT and CDR2 SNEGSKA come from the germline V gene (reference sequence). This CDR3 has 15 amino acids. V was clipped by 5 bases and J by 0 bases, with 16 bases between them. The CDR3 nucleotides are TGCAGTGCTCCTCGGACGGAAATCTCTAACTATGGCTACACCTTC. Translated: CSAPRTEISNYGYTF.